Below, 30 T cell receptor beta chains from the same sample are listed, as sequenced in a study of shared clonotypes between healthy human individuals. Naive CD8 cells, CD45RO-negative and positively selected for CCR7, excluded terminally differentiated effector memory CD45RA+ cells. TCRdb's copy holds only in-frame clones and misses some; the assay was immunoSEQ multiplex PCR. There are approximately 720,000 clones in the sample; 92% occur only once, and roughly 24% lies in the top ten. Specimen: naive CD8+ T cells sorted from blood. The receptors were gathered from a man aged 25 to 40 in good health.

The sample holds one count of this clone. CDR3 nucleotides: TGTGCCAGCAGCTTAGGGGGAGGGCGTACAGATACGCAGTATTTT. Amino acid sequence: CASSLGGGRTDTQYF. V and J are TRBV7-9 and TRBJ2-3, with 7 bases matching TRBD2. The ends lost 1 base at V and 3 bases at J; junction bases unmatched: 4. Germline values: CDR1 SEHNR, CDR2 FQNEAQ (reference sequence). The CDR3 length is 15 residues.

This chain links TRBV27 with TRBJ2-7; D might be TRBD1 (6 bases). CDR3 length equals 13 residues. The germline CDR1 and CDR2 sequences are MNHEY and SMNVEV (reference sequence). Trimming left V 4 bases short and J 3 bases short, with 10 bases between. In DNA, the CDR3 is TGTGCCAGCAGTTCGATGACAGGCTACGAGCAGTACTTC. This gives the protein CASSSMTGYEQYF.

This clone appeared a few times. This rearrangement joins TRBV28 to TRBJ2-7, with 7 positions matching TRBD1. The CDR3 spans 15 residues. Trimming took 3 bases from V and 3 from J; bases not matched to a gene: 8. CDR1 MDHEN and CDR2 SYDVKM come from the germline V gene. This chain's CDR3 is CASSFQFTGVYEQYF. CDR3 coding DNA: TGTGCCAGCAGTTTTCAGTTTACAGGGGTCTACGAGCAGTACTTC.

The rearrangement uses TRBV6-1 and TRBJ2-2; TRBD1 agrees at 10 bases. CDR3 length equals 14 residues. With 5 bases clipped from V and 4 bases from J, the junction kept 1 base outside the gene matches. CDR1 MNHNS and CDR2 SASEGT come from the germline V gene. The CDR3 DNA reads TGTGCCAGCAGTCGGGACAGGGGCACCGGGGAGCTGTTTTTT. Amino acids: CASSRDRGTGELFF.

CDR3 protein: CASSPLGGEQFF. The CDR3 DNA sequence: TGTGCCAGCAGCCCCCTGGGGGGTGAGCAGTTCTTC. The V gene is TRBV7-2, the J gene TRBJ2-1; maybe TRBD2 (6 bases). CDR3 length equals 12 residues. The ends were cut back, 5 bases at V and 9 bases at J, with 11 bases in the middle. CDR1 SGHTA and CDR2 FQGNSA come from the germline V gene.

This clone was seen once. The DNA of the CDR3 is TGTGCCAGCAGCCCTTACTCCCGAGAGTTGTCCTACAATGAGCAGTTCTTC. Protein sequence: CASSPYSRELSYNEQFF. This chain links TRBV13 with TRBJ2-1; no definite D call. CDR1 and CDR2 from the germline V gene are PRHDT and FYEKMQ (reference sequence). The length of the CDR3 is 17 residues. V was cut by 5 bases and J by 1 base, with 18 bases left in between.

The CDR3 bases are TGCGCCAGCAGCCAGAGTATAGCGGAGGGCCGGCGCAATGAGCAGTTCTTC. Protein: CASSQSIAEGRRNEQFF. The gene calls are TRBV4-1 and TRBJ2-1; the D gene is possibly TRBD2 (6 bases). The CDR3 totals 17 residues. V was pared by 3 bases and J by 6 bases, with 21 bases between. Germline V gives CDR1 MGHRA, CDR2 YSYEKL.

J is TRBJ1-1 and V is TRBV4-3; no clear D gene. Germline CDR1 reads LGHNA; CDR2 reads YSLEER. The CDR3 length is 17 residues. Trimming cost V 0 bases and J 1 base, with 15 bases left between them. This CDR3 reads CASSQEVILGWNTEAFF. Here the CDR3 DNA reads TGCGCCAGCAGCCAAGAGGTGATCCTGGGGTGGAACACTGAAGCTTTCTTT.

The DNA for the CDR3 is TGTGCCAGCAGTAACCCCCTGGGAATGAACACTGAAGCTTTCTTT. It yields the protein CASSNPLGMNTEAFF. The gene calls are TRBV2 and TRBJ1-1, with D unresolved. V was pared by 5 bases and J by 0 bases, with 13 bases between. Germline CDR1 SNHLY, CDR2 FYNNEI. The CDR3 consists of 15 residues.

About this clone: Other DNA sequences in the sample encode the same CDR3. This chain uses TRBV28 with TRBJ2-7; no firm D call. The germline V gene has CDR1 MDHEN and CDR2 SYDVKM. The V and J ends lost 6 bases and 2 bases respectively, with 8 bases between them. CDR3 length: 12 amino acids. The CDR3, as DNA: TGTGCCAGCAGCCCGACCCCCTACGAGCAGTACTTC. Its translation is CASSPTPYEQYF.

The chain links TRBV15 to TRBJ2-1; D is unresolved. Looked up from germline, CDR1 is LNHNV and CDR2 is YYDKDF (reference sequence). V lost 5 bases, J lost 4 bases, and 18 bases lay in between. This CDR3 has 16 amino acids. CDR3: CATSGKLTGWYNEQFF. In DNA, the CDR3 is TGTGCCACCAGCGGCAAATTGACTGGGTGGTACAATGAGCAGTTCTTC.

As DNA, the CDR3 is TGTGCCAGCAGTTTTGGACAGAACACAGATACGCAGTATTTT. Translated, it gives CASSFGQNTDTQYF. V gene TRBV6-5 combines with J gene TRBJ2-3; D may be TRBD1 (6 bases). Trimming left V 4 bases short and J 2 bases short, with 10 bases between. Per the germline V gene, CDR1 is MNHEY and CDR2 is SVGAGI. The CDR3 has 14 amino acids.

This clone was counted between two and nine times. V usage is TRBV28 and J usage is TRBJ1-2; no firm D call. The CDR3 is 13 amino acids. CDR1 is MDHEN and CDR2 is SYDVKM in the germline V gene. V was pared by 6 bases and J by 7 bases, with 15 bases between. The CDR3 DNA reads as TGTGCCAGCAGCTTCGGATCCCTTCGTGGCTACACCTTC. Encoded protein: CASSFGSLRGYTF.

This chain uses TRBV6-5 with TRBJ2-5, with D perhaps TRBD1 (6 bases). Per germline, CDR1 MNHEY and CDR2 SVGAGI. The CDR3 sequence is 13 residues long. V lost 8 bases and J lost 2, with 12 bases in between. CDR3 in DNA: TGTGCCAGCGGGGAACAGGGACAAGAGACCCAGTACTTC. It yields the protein CASGEQGQETQYF.

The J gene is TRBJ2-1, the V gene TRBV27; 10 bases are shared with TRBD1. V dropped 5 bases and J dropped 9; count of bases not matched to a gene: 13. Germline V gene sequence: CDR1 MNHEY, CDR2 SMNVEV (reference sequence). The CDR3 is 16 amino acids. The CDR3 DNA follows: TGTGCCAGCAGTCCGATACGTCCGGGACAGGGGTTTGAGCAGTTCTTC. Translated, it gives CASSPIRPGQGFEQFF.

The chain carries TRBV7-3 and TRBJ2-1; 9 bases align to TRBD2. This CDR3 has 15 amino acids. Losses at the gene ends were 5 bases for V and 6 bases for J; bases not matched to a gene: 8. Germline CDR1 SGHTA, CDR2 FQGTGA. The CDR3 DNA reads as TGTGCCAGCAGCACCTTAGCGGGAGTCAGCAATGAGCAGTTCTTC. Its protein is CASSTLAGVSNEQFF.

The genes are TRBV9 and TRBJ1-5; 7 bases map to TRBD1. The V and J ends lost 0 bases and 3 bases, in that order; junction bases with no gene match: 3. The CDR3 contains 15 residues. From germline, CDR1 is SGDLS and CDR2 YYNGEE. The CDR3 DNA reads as TGTGCCAGCAGCGTAGAGGGGGCGTTCAATCAGCCCCAGCATTTT. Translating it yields CASSVEGAFNQPQHF.

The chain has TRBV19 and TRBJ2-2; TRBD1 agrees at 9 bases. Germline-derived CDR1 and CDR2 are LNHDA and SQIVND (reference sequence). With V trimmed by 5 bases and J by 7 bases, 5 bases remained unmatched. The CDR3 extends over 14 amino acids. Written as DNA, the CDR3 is TGTGCCAGTAGTTTTACAGGGGGCGGCGGGGAGCTGTTTTTT. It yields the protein CASSFTGGGGELFF.

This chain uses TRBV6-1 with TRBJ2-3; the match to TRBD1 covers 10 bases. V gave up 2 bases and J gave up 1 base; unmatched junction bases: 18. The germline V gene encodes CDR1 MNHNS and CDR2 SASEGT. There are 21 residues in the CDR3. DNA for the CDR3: TGTGCCAGCAGTGAATATCCGAAAGGGGTGACAGGGGGCGCCGGCACAGATACGCAGTATTTT. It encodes CASSEYPKGVTGGAGTDTQYF.

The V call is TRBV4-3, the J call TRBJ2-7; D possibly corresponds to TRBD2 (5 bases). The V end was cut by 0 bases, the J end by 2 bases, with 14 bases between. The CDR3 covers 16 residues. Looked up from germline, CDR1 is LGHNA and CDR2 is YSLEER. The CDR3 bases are TGCGCCAGCAGCCAAGATCAACCGCTCGGGGCCTACGAGCAGTACTTC. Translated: CASSQDQPLGAYEQYF.

For the CDR3, the DNA is TGTGCCAGCAGTACAAATATAGGCCCCTACGAGCAGTACTTC. Its translation: CASSTNIGPYEQYF. The chain combines TRBV28 with TRBJ2-7; the D is unclear. Germline CDR1 reads MDHEN; CDR2 reads SYDVKM. The CDR3 is 14 residues long. V gave up 5 bases and J gave up 2 bases, with 13 bases separating them.

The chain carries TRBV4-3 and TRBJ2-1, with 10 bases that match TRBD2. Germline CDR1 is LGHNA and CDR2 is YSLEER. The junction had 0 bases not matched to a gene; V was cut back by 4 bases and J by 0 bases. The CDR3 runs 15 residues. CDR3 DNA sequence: TGCGCCAGCAGCCGGACTAGCGGCTCCTACAATGAGCAGTTCTTC. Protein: CASSRTSGSYNEQFF.

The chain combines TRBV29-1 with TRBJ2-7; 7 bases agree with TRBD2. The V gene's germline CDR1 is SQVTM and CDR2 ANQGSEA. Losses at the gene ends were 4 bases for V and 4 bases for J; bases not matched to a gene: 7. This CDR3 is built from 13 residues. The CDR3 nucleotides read TGCAGCGTTGTATGGGAGGGGTCGTACGAGCAGTACTTC. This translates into CSVVWEGSYEQYF.

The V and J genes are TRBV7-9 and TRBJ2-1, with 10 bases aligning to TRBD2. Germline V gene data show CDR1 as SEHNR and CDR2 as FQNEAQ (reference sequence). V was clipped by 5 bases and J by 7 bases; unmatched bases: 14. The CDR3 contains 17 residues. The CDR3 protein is CASSPGIEAGGPNEQFF. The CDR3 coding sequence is TGTGCCAGCAGCCCCGGTATAGAAGCGGGAGGGCCAAATGAGCAGTTCTTC.

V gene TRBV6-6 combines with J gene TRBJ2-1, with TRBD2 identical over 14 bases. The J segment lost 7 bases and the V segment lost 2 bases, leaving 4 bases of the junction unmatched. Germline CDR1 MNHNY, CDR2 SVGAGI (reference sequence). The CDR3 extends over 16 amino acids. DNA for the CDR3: TGTGCCAGCAGTTACACAGGGACTAGCGGGAGAAATGAGCAGTTCTTC. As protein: CASSYTGTSGRNEQFF.

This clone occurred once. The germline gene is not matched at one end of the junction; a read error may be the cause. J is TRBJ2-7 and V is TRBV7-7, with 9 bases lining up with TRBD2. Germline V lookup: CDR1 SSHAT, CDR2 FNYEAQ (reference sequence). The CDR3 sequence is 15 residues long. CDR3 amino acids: CASSLLAGAGYEQYF. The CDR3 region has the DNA TGTGCTAGCAGCTTGTTAGCGGGAGCTGGCTACGAGCAGTACTTC.

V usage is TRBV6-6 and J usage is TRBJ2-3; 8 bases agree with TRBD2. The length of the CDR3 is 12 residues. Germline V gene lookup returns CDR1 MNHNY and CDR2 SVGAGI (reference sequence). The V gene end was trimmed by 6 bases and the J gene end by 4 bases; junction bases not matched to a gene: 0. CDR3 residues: CASRGLADTQYF. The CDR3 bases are TGTGCCAGCAGGGGACTAGCAGATACGCAGTATTTT.

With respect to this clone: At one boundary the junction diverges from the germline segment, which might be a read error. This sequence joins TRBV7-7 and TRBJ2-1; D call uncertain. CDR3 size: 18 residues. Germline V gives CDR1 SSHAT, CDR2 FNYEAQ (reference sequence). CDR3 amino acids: CASSLGPRSSYSYNEQFF. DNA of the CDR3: TGTGCTAGCAGCTTAGGGCCCCGGTCGTCTTACTCCTACAATGAGCAGTTCTTC. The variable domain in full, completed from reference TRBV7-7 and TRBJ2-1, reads GAGVSQSPRYKVTKRGQDVTLRCDPISSHATLYWYQQALGQGPEFLTYFNYEAQPDKSGLPSDRFSAERPEGSISTLTIQRTEQRDSAMYRCASSLGPRSSYSYNEQFFGPGTRLTVL.

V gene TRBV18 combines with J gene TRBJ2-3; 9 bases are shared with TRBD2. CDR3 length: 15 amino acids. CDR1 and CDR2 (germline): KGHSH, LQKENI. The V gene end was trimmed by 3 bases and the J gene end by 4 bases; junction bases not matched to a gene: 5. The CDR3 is CASSPSGSAPDTQYF. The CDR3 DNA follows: TGTGCCAGCTCACCTAGCGGGAGTGCGCCAGATACGCAGTATTTT.

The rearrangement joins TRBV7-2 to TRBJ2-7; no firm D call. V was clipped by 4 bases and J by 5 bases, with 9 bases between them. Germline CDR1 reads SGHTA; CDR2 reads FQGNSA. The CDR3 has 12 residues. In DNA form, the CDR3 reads TGTGCCAGCAGCTCGATGATTAACGAGCAGTACTTC. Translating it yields CASSSMINEQYF.